This TCR beta chain stems from a study of OX40 agonist ivuxolimab in advanced cancers. General study findings and limits: Relative to CD4+, CD8+ T cells held more expanded clones on average.

TCRdb's copy holds only in-frame clones and misses some; the assay was immunoSEQ multiplex PCR. The sample shows about 64,000 clones, 85% of them seen only once. This CDR3 is 14 amino acids long. The V and J ends lost 0 bases and 6 bases respectively, with 12 bases between them. Germline V gene lookup returns CDR1 SGHRS and CDR2 YFSETQ. A note on this clone: Its cognate antigen is unknown.

The sequences come from CD4+ or CD8+ T cells sorted from blood, collected in a trial of the OX40 agonist ivuxolimab. V is TRBV5-1 and J is TRBJ1-2, with D hard to call. This clonotype was obtained from an adult with an advanced solid tumor such as melanoma, head and neck, liver or kidney cancer. The CDR3 DNA follows: TGCGCCAGCAGCTTGGCCGGGGAGGGAAATGGCTACACCTTC. Protein sequence: CASSLAGEGNGYTF. Looking up the rest from reference TRBV5-1 and TRBJ1-2 gives the full variable domain: KAGVTQTPRYLIKTRGQQVTLSCSPISGHRSVSWYQQTPGQGLQFLFEYFSETQRNKGNFPGRFSGRQFSNSRSEMNVSTLELGDSALYLCASSLAGEGNGYTFGSGTRLTVV.